The entry below describes one TCR beta chain. Its target is unknown. CDR1 is MNHNS and CDR2 is SASEGT in the germline V gene. CDR3 size: 16 residues. Trimming shortened V by 2 bases and J by 0 bases, and 11 bases separated the two germline ends. Repertoires were generated with immunoSEQ multiplex PCR, while TCRdb's copy carries only in-frame clones and drops some. The sample contains 23,000 or so clones, 88% of which appear only once. The sample belongs to a study of OX40 agonist ivuxolimab in advanced cancers. Study-wide background: Ivuxolimab, an antibody acting as an agonist of OX40 (CD134), was used to treat patients. Notes on the study in general: Which antigen the expanded peripheral T cells recognized is unknown. Clones of CD4+ and CD8+ blood T cells grew by week 6 at doses of 0.1 to 3.0 mg/kg.

The source material was CD4+ or CD8+ T cells sorted from blood, sampled in a trial of the OX40 agonist ivuxolimab. This clonotype was sampled from an adult with an advanced solid tumor such as melanoma, head and neck, liver or kidney cancer. The chain combines TRBV6-1 with TRBJ1-3; weak D call: TRBD1 (5 bases). The CDR3 region is CASSELGAFSGNTIYF. The CDR3, as DNA: TGTGCCAGCAGTGAACTTGGGGCCTTCTCTGGAAACACCATATATTTT.